This T cell receptor (beta chain) was captured by sequencing in a study of metastatic and nonmetastatic thyroid tumors. Germline V CDR1 and CDR2: SGDLS, YYNGEE. CDR3 length: 14 residues. V lost 0 bases, J lost 10 bases, and 9 bases stayed unmatched. TCRdb called clones again from the PCR reads with MiXCR. The sample consists of approximately 32,000 clones, 33% of them appearing once. Not a single patient had been given any form of treatment at any point before undergoing thyroid surgery. The sample taken for sequencing was tumor tissue. The sequence derives from a female donor with papillary thyroid cancer or a benign thyroid nodule (not recorded which). Some clones in this sample may be carry-over from other donors' samples. This rearrangement joins TRBV9 to TRBJ1-1; 7 positions agree with TRBD1. CDR3 DNA sequence: TGTGCCAGCAGCGTAGCTACAGGGGCCCCAGGAGCTTTCTTT. It translates to CASSVATGAPGAFF.